Each of the 5 T cell receptor beta chains below was sequenced from the same sample in a study of cytomegalovirus exposure and HLA in healthy donors. Use of 60 Vbeta and 13 Jbeta primers characterized the PCR. TCRdb's copy holds only in-frame clones and misses some; the assay was immunoSEQ multiplex PCR. The repertoire holds roughly 100,000 clones, with 75% as singletons. Material: PBMCs. These receptors were obtained from a man aged 40-55 years in good health and CMV-seronegative.

The chain is built from TRBV2 and TRBJ1-1, with 7 bases lining up with TRBD1. CDR1 and CDR2 from the germline V gene are SNHLY and FYNNEI. The V and J ends lost 7 bases and 9 bases, in that order; junction bases with no gene match: 11. The CDR3 covers 13 residues. The CDR3 sequence: CASKPMGTDQAFF. The CDR3, as DNA: TGTGCCAGCAAACCCATGGGGACAGACCAAGCTTTCTTT.

In nucleotides, the CDR3 is TGTGCCAGCAGCTCGACCATAAGCGGGGGGCCCGGGGAGCTGTTTTTT. This codes for CASSSTISGGPGELFF. This chain links TRBV7-9 with TRBJ2-2, with 9 nucleotides matching TRBD2. This CDR3 is built from 16 residues. Losses at the gene ends were 4 bases for V and 6 bases for J; bases not matched to a gene: 9. Germline lookup yields CDR1 SEHNR and CDR2 FQNEAQ (reference sequence).

This chain links TRBV9 with TRBJ2-4, with 8 bases that match TRBD1. V shed 7 bases, J shed 3 bases, and the junction held 9 bases outside the gene matches. This CDR3 spans 15 amino acids. Germline CDR1 reads SGDLS; CDR2 reads YYNGEE. The CDR3 nucleotides read TGTGCCAGCTCAACGACAGGGGTTGGCAAAAACATTCAGTACTTC. This encodes CASSTTGVGKNIQYF.

J is TRBJ1-2 and V is TRBV13; TRBD1 matches 9 bases. The germline V gene has CDR1 PRHDT and CDR2 FYEKMQ (reference sequence). The J segment lost 5 bases and the V segment lost 5 bases, leaving 3 bases of the junction unmatched. CDR3 size: 13 residues. The CDR3 DNA sequence: TGTGCCAGCAGCCGGGACAGGGAATATGGCTACACCTTC. Translating gives CASSRDREYGYTF.

The genes are TRBV5-1 and TRBJ2-5, with D perhaps TRBD1 (6 bases). Germline CDR1 is SGHRS and CDR2 is YFSETQ. CDR3 length equals 16 residues. Between the trimmed V and J ends, which lost 1 base and 4 bases, there was a span of 17 bases. As DNA, the CDR3 is TGCGCCAGCAGCTTGTGGGCAGGGGCGAGAGGAGAGACCCAGTACTTC. It yields the protein CASSLWAGARGETQYF. Full variable domain (rest looked up from reference TRBV5-1 and TRBJ2-5): KAGVTQTPRYLIKTRGQQVTLSCSPISGHRSVSWYQQTPGQGLQFLFEYFSETQRNKGNFPGRFSGRQFSNSRSEMNVSTLELGDSALYLCASSLWAGARGETQYFGPGTRLLVL.